Listed below are T cell receptor beta chains from one sample, sequenced in a study of control samples from healthy donors and cancer patients. The method was immunoSEQ multiplex PCR; TCRdb's version includes in-frame clones alone and lacks a portion of them. The table has around 82,000 clones, over 75% seen once. Source material: blood. Receptor source: a man aged 45-60 years in good health. Each CDR3 is given with its conserved first and last residue. Fields, in order: CDR3 DNA, CDR3 protein, J gene, V gene, D gene, clone size. A D gene is named only where the DNA matches it firmly. Only some rows state a clone size, as once, few, many or a class for expanded clones.

DNA: TGTGCCAGCTCACCACGGCAGGGGATGAGCACTGAAGCTTTCTTT
CDR3: CASSPRQGMSTEAFF
J: TRBJ1-1
V: TRBV18
D: .
size: .

DNA: TGTGCCAGCAGTGACTCCTGGGGGGTAGACGAGCAGTTCTTC
CDR3: CASSDSWGVDEQFF
J: TRBJ2-1
V: TRBV6-4
D: .
size: .

DNA: TGCGCCAGCAGCCAAGCGCAGGGACCAGAGACCCAGTACTTC
CDR3: CASSQAQGPETQYF
J: TRBJ2-5
V: TRBV4-1
D: .
size: .

DNA: TGTGCCAGCAGCCCCGTTCGAGGCGGTCAGCCCCAGCATTTT
CDR3: CASSPVRGGQPQHF
J: TRBJ1-5
V: TRBV6-5
D: .
size: .

DNA: TGTGCTAGTGGTTTGGTAACGGGGACTGACGCCTACACAGCTAATGAAAAACTGTTTTTT
CDR3: CASGLVTGTDAYTANEKLFF
J: TRBJ1-4
V: TRBV12-5
D: .
size: .

DNA: TGTGCCAGCAGTGAAGCGTGGGCGGGGGTCCAAGAGACCCAGTACTTC
CDR3: CASSEAWAGVQETQYF
J: TRBJ2-5
V: TRBV6-1
D: TRBD2
size: .

DNA: TGTGCCAGTAGCGAGTCAGGGGGCTATGGCTACACCTTC
CDR3: CASSESGGYGYTF
J: TRBJ1-2
V: TRBV19
D: TRBD1
size: .

DNA: TGTGCCAGCAGCACCCCGACTGGCTATGGCTACACCTTC
CDR3: CASSTPTGYGYTF
J: TRBJ1-2
V: TRBV5-6
D: .
size: .

DNA: TGTGCCAGCAGGCCCCCGGGGGGGCTTGAGACCCAGTACTTC
CDR3: CASRPPGGLETQYF
J: TRBJ2-5
V: TRBV6-5
D: TRBD2
size: .

DNA: TGTGCCAGTAGTCCCTTCTACTTGGACAGATATTCACCCCTCCACTTT
CDR3: CASSPFYLDRYSPLHF
J: TRBJ1-6
V: TRBV19
D: .
size: .

DNA: TGTGCCAGCAGCTTAGGGGGAGACGGGAACACTGAAGCTTTCTTT
CDR3: CASSLGGDGNTEAFF
J: TRBJ1-1
V: TRBV13
D: .
size: .

DNA: TGTGCCAGCAGCAGGGGGGCCACTAATTCACCCCTCCACTTT
CDR3: CASSRGATNSPLHF
J: TRBJ1-6
V: TRBV7-9
D: .
size: .

DNA: TGTGCCAGCAGCTCCACCTACGGGACTAGCGTATACAATGAGCAGTTCTTC
CDR3: CASSSTYGTSVYNEQFF
J: TRBJ2-1
V: TRBV7-2
D: TRBD2
size: .

DNA: TGTGCCAGCAGTCGAGGGGAGGGCTCCTACAATGAGCAGTTCTTC
CDR3: CASSRGEGSYNEQFF
J: TRBJ2-1
V: TRBV7-2
D: TRBD2
size: .

DNA: TGCGCCAGCAGTGTTCCCGCGGGCGGCCAAGAGACCCAGTACTTC
CDR3: CASSVPAGGQETQYF
J: TRBJ2-5
V: TRBV10-2
D: .
size: .

DNA: TGTGCCTGGAGTTCCTCAGCTGGGGGTTCCTACAATGAGCAGTTCTTC
CDR3: CAWSSSAGGSYNEQFF
J: TRBJ2-1
V: TRBV30
D: .
size: .

DNA: TGTGCCAGCAGCCCGAAGGGGGCGCCTAACTATGGCTACACCTTC
CDR3: CASSPKGAPNYGYTF
J: TRBJ1-2
V: TRBV7-7
D: TRBD1
size: .

DNA: TGTGCCAGCAGCTTTTCAGGGGGGAAAGAGACCCAGTACTTC
CDR3: CASSFSGGKETQYF
J: TRBJ2-5
V: TRBV7-9
D: .
size: .

DNA: TGCGCCAGCAGCTTGGCGGTCAGCTCCTATAATTCACCCCTCCACTTT
CDR3: CASSLAVSSYNSPLHF
J: TRBJ1-6
V: TRBV5-1
D: .
size: .

DNA: TGTGCCACCAGTGTGGGAGGTTGGCAGCCCCAGCATTTT
CDR3: CATSVGGWQPQHF
J: TRBJ1-5
V: TRBV24-1
D: .
size: .

DNA: TGTGCCAGCAGCTTCCAGGGGGGACCCCAAGAGACCCAGTACTTC
CDR3: CASSFQGGPQETQYF
J: TRBJ2-5
V: TRBV7-2
D: .
size: .

DNA: TGTGCCACCAGTGAAGGACTAGCGTGGGAAGGGGAGCAGTTCTTC
CDR3: CATSEGLAWEGEQFF
J: TRBJ2-1
V: TRBV24-1
D: TRBD2
size: .

DNA: TGTGCCAGTACCCCTGTAGGGGGCAGGCACTATGGCTACACCTTC
CDR3: CASTPVGGRHYGYTF
J: TRBJ1-2
V: TRBV19
D: TRBD1
size: .

DNA: TGTGCCAGCAGTGAAGACAGGGACCGTGGCTACACCTTC
CDR3: CASSEDRDRGYTF
J: TRBJ1-2
V: TRBV6-1
D: .
size: .

DNA: TGTGCCAGCAGCCCGGGCCCCTCAAATGGCTACACCTTC
CDR3: CASSPGPSNGYTF
J: TRBJ1-2
V: TRBV5-4
D: .
size: .

DNA: TGTGCCAGCAGTTACCTAGCTGGGGGAAACTATGGCTACACCTTC
CDR3: CASSYLAGGNYGYTF
J: TRBJ1-2
V: TRBV6-2/TRBV6-3
D: .
size: .

DNA: TGTGCCAGCAGCCCCCGGGCAGGGGGTAGAGAGACCCAGTACTTC
CDR3: CASSPRAGGRETQYF
J: TRBJ2-5
V: TRBV14
D: TRBD1
size: .

DNA: TGCGCCAGCAGCCTGGGACAGGGATCTAATGAAAAACTGTTTTTT
CDR3: CASSLGQGSNEKLFF
J: TRBJ1-4
V: TRBV5-1
D: TRBD1
size: .

DNA: TGTGCCAGCAGCCCACACAGGGGTTTTGACACTGAAGCTTTCTTT
CDR3: CASSPHRGFDTEAFF
J: TRBJ1-1
V: TRBV9
D: TRBD1
size: .

DNA: TGTGCCAGCAGCTTATTCGGGGAGCTGTTTTTT
CDR3: CASSLFGELFF
J: TRBJ2-2
V: TRBV13
D: .
size: .

DNA: TGTGCCAGCAGCCCCCCGGGTCGTGACGAGCAGTACTTC
CDR3: CASSPPGRDEQYF
J: TRBJ2-7
V: TRBV13
D: .
size: .

DNA: TGTGCCAGCAGGGGTTCTAATGAAAAACTGTTTTTT
CDR3: CASRGSNEKLFF
J: TRBJ1-4
V: TRBV2
D: .
size: .

DNA: TGTGCCAGCAGTGACTCCCGGGGGGGAAACAATGAGCAGTTCTTC
CDR3: CASSDSRGGNNEQFF
J: TRBJ2-1
V: TRBV6-4
D: TRBD2
size: .

DNA: TGTGCCAGCAGCTTTAGCGGGGGGCAGTGGAATGAGCAGTTCTTC
CDR3: CASSFSGGQWNEQFF
J: TRBJ2-1
V: TRBV5-4
D: TRBD2
size: .

DNA: TGTGCCAGCAGCCGGGACAGCCCCTACAATGAGCAGTTCTTC
CDR3: CASSRDSPYNEQFF
J: TRBJ2-1
V: TRBV6-5
D: TRBD1
size: few

DNA: TGTGCCAGCAGTCTAGACAGAAACTATGGCTACACCTTC
CDR3: CASSLDRNYGYTF
J: TRBJ1-2
V: TRBV3-1/TRBV3-2
D: .
size: .

DNA: TGTGCCTGGAGTGTACGTCTAACAGGGCGACCCTATGGCTACACCTTC
CDR3: CAWSVRLTGRPYGYTF
J: TRBJ1-2
V: TRBV30
D: .
size: .

DNA: TGCGCCAGCAGCTTAGGGGGTCTGGACACCGGGGAGCTGTTTTTT
CDR3: CASSLGGLDTGELFF
J: TRBJ2-2
V: TRBV5-1
D: .
size: .

DNA: TGTGCCAGTAGTGCGACAGGGTCGGACGAGCAGTACTTC
CDR3: CASSATGSDEQYF
J: TRBJ2-7
V: TRBV19
D: TRBD1
size: .

DNA: TGTGCCAGCAGTGAACTGGCAGCCAGGAATGAGCAGTTCTTC
CDR3: CASSELAARNEQFF
J: TRBJ2-1
V: TRBV2
D: .
size: .

DNA: TGTGCCAGTACCCACGCCAGGGTATCTTCCGAAAAACTGTTTTTT
CDR3: CASTHARVSSEKLFF
J: TRBJ1-4
V: TRBV19
D: .
size: .

DNA: TGCGCCAGCAGTGGGATTTCCAAAACGACTGAAGCTTTCTTT
CDR3: CASSGISKTTEAFF
J: TRBJ1-1
V: TRBV10-2
D: .
size: .

DNA: TGTGCCAGCAGCCAAGATCCCCTGGGACAGGGGGACACCGGGGAGCTGTTTTTT
CDR3: CASSQDPLGQGDTGELFF
J: TRBJ2-2
V: TRBV4-2
D: TRBD1
size: .

DNA: TGTGCCAGCAGTATCCGGGACGGCACAGATACGCAGTATTTT
CDR3: CASSIRDGTDTQYF
J: TRBJ2-3
V: TRBV6-4
D: .
size: .